This T cell receptor beta chain was identified in a study of blood T cell repertoires in COVID-19. Using immunoSEQ multiplex PCR, the repertoire was profiled, and TCRdb retains in-frame clones only, with some absent. The table records over 200,000 clones, around nine tenths of them present only once. The origin of this receptor is a woman under 40 who had been exposed to COVID-19. Sequencing used PBMCs or T cells enriched from blood (not recorded which).

DNA of the CDR3: TGTGCCACCAGCAGATGGGACAGAAATTCACCCCTCCACTTT. This gives the protein CATSRWDRNSPLHF. V usage is TRBV15 and J usage is TRBJ1-6, with 7 bases lining up with TRBD1. Germline CDR1 and CDR2: LNHNV and YYDKDF (reference sequence). The length of the CDR3 is 14 residues. Unmatched junction bases numbered 2, after V lost 2 bases and J lost 7 bases.